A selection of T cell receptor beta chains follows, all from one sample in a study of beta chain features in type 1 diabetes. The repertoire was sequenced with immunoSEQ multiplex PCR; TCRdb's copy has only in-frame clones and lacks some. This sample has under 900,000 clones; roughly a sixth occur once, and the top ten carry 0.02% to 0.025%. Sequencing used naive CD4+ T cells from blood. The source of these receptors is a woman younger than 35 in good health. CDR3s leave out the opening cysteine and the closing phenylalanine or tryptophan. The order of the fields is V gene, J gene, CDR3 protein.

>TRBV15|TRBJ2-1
ATSYSRLAGLNEQF
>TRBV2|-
ASNAGQGGYEQY
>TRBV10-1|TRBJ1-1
ASQGTGTEAF
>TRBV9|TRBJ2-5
ASSVGGQGQETQY
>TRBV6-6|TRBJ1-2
ASSYVGLGYT
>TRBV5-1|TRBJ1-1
ASSKIEDGGTEAF
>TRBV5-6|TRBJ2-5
ASSRRPQGVETQY
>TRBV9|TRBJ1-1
ASSARQGSGTEAF
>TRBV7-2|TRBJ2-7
ASSPDGQAAREQY
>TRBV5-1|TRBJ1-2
ASSEPGHLNYGYT
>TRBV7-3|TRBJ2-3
ASSTTLGAQY
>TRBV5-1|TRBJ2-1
ASSLAKWSGSSYNEQF
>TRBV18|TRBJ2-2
ASSPGSAQIATGELF
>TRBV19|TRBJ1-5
ASTKLRTENQPQH
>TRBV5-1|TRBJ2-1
ASSPGTGGVDEQF
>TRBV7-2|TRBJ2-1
ASSPRTAYNEQF
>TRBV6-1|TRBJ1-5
ASSDGGQGQPQH
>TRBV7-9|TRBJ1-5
ASSPSGQANQPQH
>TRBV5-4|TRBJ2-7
ASSSRQGTYEQY
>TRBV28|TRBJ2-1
ASSTTSFNEQF
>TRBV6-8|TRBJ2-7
ASMSVDLACSYEQY
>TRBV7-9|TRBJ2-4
ASSRDSAKNIQY
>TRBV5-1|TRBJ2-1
ASSSTIPELAGGSYNEQF
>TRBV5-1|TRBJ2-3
ASSLGLGSGPTDTQY
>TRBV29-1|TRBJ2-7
SVVGGYRDNYEQY
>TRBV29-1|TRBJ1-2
SVPGGSSNYGYT
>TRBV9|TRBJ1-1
ASSVAAGGRTEAF
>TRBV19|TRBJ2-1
ASRKDRGVNEQF
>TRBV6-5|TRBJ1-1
ASSYSDWGLKTEAF
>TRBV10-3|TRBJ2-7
ATLRGQTWSYEQY
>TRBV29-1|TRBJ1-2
SVGQKTGTVTGYT
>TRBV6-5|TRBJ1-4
ASSYISTATNEKLF
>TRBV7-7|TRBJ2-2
ASSPGLAGYTGELF
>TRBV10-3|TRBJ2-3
AISSGTSGAPLTDTQY
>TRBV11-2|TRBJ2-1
ASSLTPSGSRKHNEQF
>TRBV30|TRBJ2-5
AWIFPQETQY
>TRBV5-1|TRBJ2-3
ASSSLHTDTQY
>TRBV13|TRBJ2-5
ASSSPSGTGLETQY
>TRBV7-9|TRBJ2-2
ASTREFTGELF
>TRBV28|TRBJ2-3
ASSLLETDTQY
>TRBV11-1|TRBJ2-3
ASSLRASADTDTQY
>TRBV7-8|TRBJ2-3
ASSSFAEVQEY
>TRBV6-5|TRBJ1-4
ASSLYRGWEKLF
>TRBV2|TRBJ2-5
ASTVRRNQETQY
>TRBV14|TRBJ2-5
ASSSRGRTPQETQY
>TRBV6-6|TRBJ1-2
ASRTGLDYGYT
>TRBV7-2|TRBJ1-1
ASSLVFGTDTEAF
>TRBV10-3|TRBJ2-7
AISEAGNNEQY
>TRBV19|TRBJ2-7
ASSIGTSGFYEQY
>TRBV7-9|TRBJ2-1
ASSYGLAGSAEQF
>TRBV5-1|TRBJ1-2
ASTSGLGSGYT
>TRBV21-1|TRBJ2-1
ASSKVSGTFRNEQF
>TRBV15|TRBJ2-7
ATSRVPASRAGEQY
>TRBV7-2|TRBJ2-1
ASSSGLVVHNEQF
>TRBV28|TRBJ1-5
ASSPSGQGRQPQH
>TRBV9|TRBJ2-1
ASSVDGFDEQF
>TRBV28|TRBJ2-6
ASSLLGDRFSGANVLT